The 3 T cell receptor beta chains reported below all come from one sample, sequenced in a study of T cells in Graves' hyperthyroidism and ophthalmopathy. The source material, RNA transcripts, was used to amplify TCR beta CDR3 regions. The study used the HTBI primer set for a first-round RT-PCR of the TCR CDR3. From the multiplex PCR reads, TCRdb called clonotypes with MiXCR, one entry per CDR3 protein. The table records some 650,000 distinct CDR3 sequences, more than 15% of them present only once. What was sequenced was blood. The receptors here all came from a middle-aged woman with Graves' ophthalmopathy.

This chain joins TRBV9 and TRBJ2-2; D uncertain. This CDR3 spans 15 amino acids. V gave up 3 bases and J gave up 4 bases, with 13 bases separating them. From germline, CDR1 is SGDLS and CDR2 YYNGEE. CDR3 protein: CASSAEPRTTGELFF. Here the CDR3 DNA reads TGTGCCAGCAGCGCGGAACCCAGGACCACCGGGGAGCTGTTTTTT.

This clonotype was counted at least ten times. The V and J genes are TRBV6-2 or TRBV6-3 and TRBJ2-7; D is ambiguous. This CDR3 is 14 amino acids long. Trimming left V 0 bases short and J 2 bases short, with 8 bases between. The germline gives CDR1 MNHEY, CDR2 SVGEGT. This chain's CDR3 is CASSYSRGTYEQYF. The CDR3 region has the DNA TGTGCCAGCAGTTACTCGCGCGGCACCTACGAGCAGTACTTC.

The CDR3 nucleotides are TGTGCCAGCAGCTTGCAGGGGCCGGTATCCTACGAGCAGTACTTC. Translating it yields CASSLQGPVSYEQYF. The rearrangement joins TRBV5-6 to TRBJ2-7; D perhaps matches TRBD1 (6 bases). The CDR3 length is 15 residues. The V end was cut by 1 base, the J end by 1 base, with 12 bases between. From germline, CDR1 is SGHDT and CDR2 YYEEEE.